The T cell receptor beta chain described here comes from a study of OX40 agonist ivuxolimab in advanced cancers. Study-level information: With ivuxolimab, an agonistic anti-OX40 (CD134) antibody, patients were treated. Participants averaged roughly 57 years of age (range about 23 to 90) and were around 80% male. Prior anti-PD-1, anti-PD-L1 or anti-CTLA-4 therapy was allowed; 40% to 50% had some. General study results and limits: Expanded peripheral T cell antigen specificity was not determined.

Method: immunoSEQ multiplex PCR; TCRdb's copy keeps in-frame clones and lacks some. The table includes fewer than 85,000 clones, 70% to 90% detected once. CDR3 length: 17 residues. The germline V gene has CDR1 LNHDA and CDR2 SQIVND (reference sequence). Trimming removed 3 bases from V and 0 bases from J, with 12 bases in between. About this clone itself: Its specificity is not known.

The chain recombines TRBV19 with TRBJ2-6, with unresolved D. The receptor comes from an adult with an advanced solid tumor such as melanoma, head and neck, liver or kidney cancer. The sample in question was CD4+ or CD8+ T cells sorted from blood, obtained in a trial of the OX40 agonist ivuxolimab. CDR3 nucleotides: TGTGCCAGTAGTATTAACCAGGCCTCCTCTGGGGCCAACGTCCTGACTTTC. It is translated as CASSINQASSGANVLTF.